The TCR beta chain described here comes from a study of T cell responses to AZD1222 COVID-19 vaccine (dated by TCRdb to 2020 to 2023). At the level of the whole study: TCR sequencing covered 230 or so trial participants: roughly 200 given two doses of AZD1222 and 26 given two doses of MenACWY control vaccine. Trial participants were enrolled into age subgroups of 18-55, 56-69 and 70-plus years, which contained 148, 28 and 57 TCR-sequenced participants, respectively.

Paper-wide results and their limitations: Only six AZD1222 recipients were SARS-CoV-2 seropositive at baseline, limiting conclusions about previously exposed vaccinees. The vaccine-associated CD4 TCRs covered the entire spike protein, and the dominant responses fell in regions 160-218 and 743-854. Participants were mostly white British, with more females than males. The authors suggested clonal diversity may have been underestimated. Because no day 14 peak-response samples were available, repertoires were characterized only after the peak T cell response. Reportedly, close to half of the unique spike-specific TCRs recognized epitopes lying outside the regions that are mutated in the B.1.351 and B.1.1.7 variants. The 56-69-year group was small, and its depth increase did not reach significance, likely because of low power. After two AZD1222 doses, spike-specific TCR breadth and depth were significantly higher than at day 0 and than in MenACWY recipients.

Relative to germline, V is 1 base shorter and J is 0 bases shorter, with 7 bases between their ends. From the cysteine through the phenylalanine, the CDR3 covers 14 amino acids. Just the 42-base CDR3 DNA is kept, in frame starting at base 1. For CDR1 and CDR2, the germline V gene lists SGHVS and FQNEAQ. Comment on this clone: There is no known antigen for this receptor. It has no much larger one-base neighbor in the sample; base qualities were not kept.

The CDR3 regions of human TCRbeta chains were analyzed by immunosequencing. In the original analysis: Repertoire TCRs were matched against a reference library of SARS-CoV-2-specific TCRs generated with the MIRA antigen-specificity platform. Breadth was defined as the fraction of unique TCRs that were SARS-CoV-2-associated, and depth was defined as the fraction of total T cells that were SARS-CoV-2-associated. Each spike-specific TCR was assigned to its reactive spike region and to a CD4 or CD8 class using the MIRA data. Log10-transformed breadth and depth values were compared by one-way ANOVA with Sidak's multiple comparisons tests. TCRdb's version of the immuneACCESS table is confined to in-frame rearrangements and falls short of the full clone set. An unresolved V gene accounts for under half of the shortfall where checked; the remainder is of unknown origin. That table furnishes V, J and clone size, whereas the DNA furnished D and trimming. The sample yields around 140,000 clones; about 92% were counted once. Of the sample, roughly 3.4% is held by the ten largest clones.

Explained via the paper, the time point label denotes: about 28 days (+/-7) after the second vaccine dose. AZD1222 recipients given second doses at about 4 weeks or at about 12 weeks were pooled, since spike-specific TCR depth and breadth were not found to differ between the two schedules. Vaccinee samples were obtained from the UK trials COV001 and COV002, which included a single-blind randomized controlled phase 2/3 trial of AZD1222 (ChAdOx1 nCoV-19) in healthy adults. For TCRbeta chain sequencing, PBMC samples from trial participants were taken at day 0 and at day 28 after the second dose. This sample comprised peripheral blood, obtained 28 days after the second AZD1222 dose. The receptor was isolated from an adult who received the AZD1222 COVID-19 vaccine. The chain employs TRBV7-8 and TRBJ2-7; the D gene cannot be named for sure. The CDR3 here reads CASSLESASYEQYF. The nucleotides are TGTGCCAGCAGCTTAGAATCAGCCTCCTACGAGCAGTACTTC.